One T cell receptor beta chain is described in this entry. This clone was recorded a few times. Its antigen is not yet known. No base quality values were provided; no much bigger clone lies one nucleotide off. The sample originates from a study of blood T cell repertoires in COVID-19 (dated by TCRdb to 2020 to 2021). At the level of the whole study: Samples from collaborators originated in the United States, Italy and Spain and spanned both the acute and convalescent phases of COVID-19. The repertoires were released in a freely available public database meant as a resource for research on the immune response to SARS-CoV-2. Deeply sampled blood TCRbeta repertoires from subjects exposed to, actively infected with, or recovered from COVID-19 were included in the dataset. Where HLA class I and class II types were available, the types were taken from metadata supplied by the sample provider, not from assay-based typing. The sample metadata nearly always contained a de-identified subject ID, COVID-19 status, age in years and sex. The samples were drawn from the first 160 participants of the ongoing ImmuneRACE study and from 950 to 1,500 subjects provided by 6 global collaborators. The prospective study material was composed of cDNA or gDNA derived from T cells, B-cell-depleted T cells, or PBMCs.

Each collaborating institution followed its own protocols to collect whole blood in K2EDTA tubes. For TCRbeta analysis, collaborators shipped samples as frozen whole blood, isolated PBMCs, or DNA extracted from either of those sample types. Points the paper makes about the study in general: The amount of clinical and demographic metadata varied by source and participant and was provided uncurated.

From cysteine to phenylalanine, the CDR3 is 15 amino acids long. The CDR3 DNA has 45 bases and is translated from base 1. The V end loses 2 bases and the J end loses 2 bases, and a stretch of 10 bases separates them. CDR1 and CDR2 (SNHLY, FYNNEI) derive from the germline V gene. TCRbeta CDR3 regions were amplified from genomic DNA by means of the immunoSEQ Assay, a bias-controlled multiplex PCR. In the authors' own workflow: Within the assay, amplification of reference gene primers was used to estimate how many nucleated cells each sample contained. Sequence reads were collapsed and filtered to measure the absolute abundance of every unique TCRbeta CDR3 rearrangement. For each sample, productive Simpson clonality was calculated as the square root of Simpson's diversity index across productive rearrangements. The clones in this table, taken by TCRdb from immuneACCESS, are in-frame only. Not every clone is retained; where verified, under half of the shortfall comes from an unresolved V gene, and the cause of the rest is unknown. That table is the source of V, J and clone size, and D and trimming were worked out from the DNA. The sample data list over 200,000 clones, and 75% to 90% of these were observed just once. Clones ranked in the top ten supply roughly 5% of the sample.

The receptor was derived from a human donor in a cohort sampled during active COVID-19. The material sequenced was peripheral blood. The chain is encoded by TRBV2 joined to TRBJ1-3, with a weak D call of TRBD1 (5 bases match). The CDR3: CASSETRGAGNTIYF. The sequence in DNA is TGTGCCAGCAGTGAAACTCGGGGGGCTGGAAACACCATATATTTT.